This T cell receptor beta chain was sequenced during a study of shared clonotypes between healthy human individuals. About the research overall: The study used three CD4 naive, three CD4 memory, two CD8 naive and one CD8 memory plate per donor.

Produced via immunoSEQ multiplex PCR; TCRdb's table is partial and in-frame only. The sample shows approximately 940,000 clones, about three quarters of them seen only once. Of note for this clone: No antigen is known for it.

Study results and caveats: The diversity represented, both genetic and in exposure history, was limited by few donors. Sorted-subset sequencing was shown by rarefaction to be incomplete despite large depth.

From germline, CDR1 is SGHDT and CDR2 YYEEEE. V gave up 3 bases and J gave up 7 bases, with 14 bases separating them. CDR3 length equals 15 residues. The sequence derives from a young man in good health. The specimen was memory CD4+ T cells sorted from blood. Sample subset: CD45RA-negative fraction. The J gene is TRBJ1-6, the V gene TRBV5-6; D might be TRBD1 (5 bases). CDR3 coding DNA: TGTGCCAGCAGCTCCGGTCTCAGGGCGAATTCACCCCTCCACTTT. Translation: CASSSGLRANSPLHF.